These T cell receptor beta chains were read from a single sample in a study of regulatory T cells in long-lasting Graves disease. Each CDR3 protein is one row after TCRdb ran MiXCR on the multiplex PCR reads. Here the sample spans 550,000 to 600,000 distinct CDR3 sequences, approximately 16% being singletons. The same specimen was also included in a second study, on T cells in Graves' hyperthyroidism and ophthalmopathy.

The input for sequencing was peripheral blood mononuclear cells (PBMCs), taken at new diagnosis, from a patient treated with antithyroid drugs. The receptors were sampled from a man between 18 and 35 years old with Graves disease. CDR3s include the opening cysteine and the closing phenylalanine or tryptophan. Fields, in order: CDR3 protein, CDR3 DNA, clone size, D gene, V gene, J gene, CDR3 length. A D gene is named only where the DNA matches it firmly. Only part of the rows carry a size: once, few, many, or a class if the clone is expanded.

CDR3aa: CASSLRGSENTGELFF; CDR3nt: TGCGCCAGCAGCTTACGCGGGAGTGAGAACACCGGGGAGCTGTTTTTT; abundance: many; d_gene: TRBD2; v_gene: TRBV5-1; j_gene: TRBJ2-2; len: 16
CDR3aa: CASSRRQGSTEAFF; CDR3nt: TGTGCCAGCAGCCGTCGACAGGGCAGCACTGAAGCTTTCTTT; abundance: many; d_gene: TRBD1; v_gene: TRBV7-9; j_gene: TRBJ1-1; len: 14
CDR3aa: CASSLRRGSNEKLFF; CDR3nt: TGTGCCAGCAGTTTGCGGCGGGGATCTAATGAAAAACTGTTTTTT; abundance: few; d_gene: -; v_gene: TRBV27; j_gene: TRBJ1-4; len: 15
CDR3aa: CASTLGSNIQYF; CDR3nt: TGTGCCAGCACCTTAGGGTCGAACATTCAGTACTTC; abundance: -; d_gene: -; v_gene: TRBV5-4; j_gene: TRBJ2-4; len: 12
CDR3aa: CASSPQGLAGGDEQFF; CDR3nt: TGTGCCAGCAGCCCGCAGGGACTAGCGGGAGGTGATGAGCAGTTCTTC; abundance: many; d_gene: TRBD2; v_gene: TRBV11-2; j_gene: TRBJ2-1; len: 16
CDR3aa: CASSLPAGLNEQFF; CDR3nt: TGTGCCAGCAGCCTACCAGCGGGTCTCAATGAGCAGTTCTTC; abundance: many; d_gene: -; v_gene: TRBV3-1; j_gene: TRBJ2-1; len: 14
CDR3aa: CASSPRGSGGTNEQFF; CDR3nt: TGTGCCAGCAGCCCGCGGGGTAGCGGGGGTACCAATGAGCAGTTCTTC; abundance: many; d_gene: TRBD2; v_gene: TRBV7-9; j_gene: TRBJ2-1; len: 16
CDR3aa: CASSPPPGVNYGYTF; CDR3nt: TGTGCCAGCTCACCGCCACCAGGGGTAAACTATGGCTACACCTTC; abundance: -; d_gene: -; v_gene: TRBV18; j_gene: TRBJ1-2; len: 15
CDR3aa: CASSPQARQGYTF; CDR3nt: TGTGCCAGCAGTCCACAAGCACGCCAAGGCTACACCTTC; abundance: many; d_gene: -; v_gene: TRBV6-2/TRBV6-3; j_gene: TRBJ1-2; len: 13
CDR3aa: CASQIRGGTLSYEQYF; CDR3nt: TGTGCCAGCCAGATACGGGGTGGGACCCTCTCCTACGAGCAGTACTTC; abundance: many; d_gene: -; v_gene: TRBV12-3/TRBV12-4; j_gene: TRBJ2-7; len: 16
CDR3aa: CASSKGLAFYEQYF; CDR3nt: TGTGCCAGCAGTAAGGGACTAGCGTTTTACGAGCAGTACTTC; abundance: few; d_gene: TRBD2; v_gene: TRBV6-1; j_gene: TRBJ2-7; len: 14
CDR3aa: CATSDTGTGTEAFF; CDR3nt: TGTGCCACCAGTGATACAGGGACGGGGACTGAAGCTTTCTTT; abundance: few; d_gene: -; v_gene: TRBV24-1; j_gene: TRBJ1-1; len: 14
CDR3aa: CASRLAAAYEQYF; CDR3nt: TGTGCCAGCAGACTAGCGGCGGCCTACGAGCAGTACTTC; abundance: -; d_gene: TRBD2; v_gene: TRBV2; j_gene: TRBJ2-7; len: 13
CDR3aa: CASSRDSLWNEQFF; CDR3nt: TGTGCCAGCAGCCGGGACTCGCTTTGGAATGAGCAGTTCTTC; abundance: many; d_gene: -; v_gene: TRBV7-9; j_gene: TRBJ2-1; len: 14
CDR3aa: CASSLTGASTDTQYF; CDR3nt: TGTGCCAGCAGCTTAACTGGGGCCTCCACAGATACGCAGTATTTT; abundance: many; d_gene: -; v_gene: TRBV7-3; j_gene: TRBJ2-3; len: 15
CDR3aa: CAWSRDRADTGELFF; CDR3nt: TGTGCCTGGAGTAGGGACAGGGCCGACACCGGGGAGCTGTTTTTT; abundance: -; d_gene: TRBD1; v_gene: TRBV30; j_gene: TRBJ2-2; len: 15
CDR3aa: CSASGTSGRLNTGELFF; CDR3nt: TGCAGTGCTTCCGGGACTAGCGGGAGGTTGAACACCGGGGAGCTGTTTTTT; abundance: -; d_gene: TRBD2; v_gene: TRBV20-1; j_gene: TRBJ2-2; len: 17
CDR3aa: CASSDRQVPYSNQPQHF; CDR3nt: TGTGCCAGCAGTGATCGACAGGTACCATATAGCAATCAGCCCCAGCATTTT; abundance: -; d_gene: -; v_gene: TRBV2; j_gene: TRBJ1-5; len: 17
CDR3aa: CSARPRDRLIYGYTF; CDR3nt: TGCAGTGCTAGACCTCGCGACAGGCTCATCTATGGCTACACCTTC; abundance: few; d_gene: -; v_gene: TRBV20-1; j_gene: TRBJ1-2; len: 15
CDR3aa: CSARRSSGNNEQFF; CDR3nt: TGCAGTGCTAGGAGGTCTAGCGGGAACAATGAGCAGTTCTTC; abundance: few; d_gene: TRBD2; v_gene: TRBV20-1; j_gene: TRBJ2-1; len: 14
CDR3aa: CASSQGAGRNQPQHF; CDR3nt: TGTGCCAGCAGTCAAGGGGCAGGCCGCAATCAGCCCCAGCATTTT; abundance: -; d_gene: -; v_gene: TRBV11-2; j_gene: TRBJ1-5; len: 15
CDR3aa: CASSLLLPGQGGGTQYF; CDR3nt: TGTGCCAGCAGTTTATTACTGCCGGGACAGGGCGGGGGTACGCAGTATTTT; abundance: -; d_gene: TRBD1; v_gene: TRBV28; j_gene: TRBJ2-3; len: 17
CDR3aa: CAISASGNVNQPQHF; CDR3nt: TGTGCCATCAGTGCTTCGGGGAACGTCAATCAGCCCCAGCATTTT; abundance: -; d_gene: -; v_gene: TRBV10-3; j_gene: TRBJ1-5; len: 15
CDR3aa: CASRPGQGAYGYTF; CDR3nt: TGTGCCAGCAGGCCGGGACAGGGGGCCTATGGCTACACCTTC; abundance: many; d_gene: TRBD1; v_gene: TRBV19; j_gene: TRBJ1-2; len: 14
CDR3aa: CARAPIIAVSTYEQYF; CDR3nt: TGTGCCAGGGCCCCCATCATAGCGGTCTCAACCTACGAGCAGTACTTC; abundance: -; d_gene: -; v_gene: TRBV27; j_gene: TRBJ2-7; len: 16
CDR3aa: CASREKDTEALF; CDR3nt: TGCGCCAGCAGAGAAAAGGACACTGAAGCTCTCTTT; abundance: -; d_gene: -; v_gene: TRBV5-1; j_gene: TRBJ1-1; len: 12
CDR3aa: CASSLGLAGEPPGELFF; CDR3nt: TGTGCCAGCAGCTTAGGACTAGCGGGCGAACCCCCCGGGGAGCTGTTTTTT; abundance: many; d_gene: TRBD2; v_gene: TRBV7-9; j_gene: TRBJ2-2; len: 17
CDR3aa: CASSGEGLGNQPQHF; CDR3nt: TGTGCCAGCAGTGGGGAGGGTTTGGGCAATCAGCCCCAGCATTTT; abundance: few; d_gene: -; v_gene: TRBV25-1; j_gene: TRBJ1-5; len: 15
CDR3aa: CASSLDPGRQYEQYF; CDR3nt: TGTGCCAGCAGCTTAGATCCGGGGAGGCAGTACGAGCAGTACTTC; abundance: many; d_gene: -; v_gene: TRBV11-1; j_gene: TRBJ2-7; len: 15
CDR3aa: CASGLLPGGDPYGYTF; CDR3nt: TGTGCTAGTGGTTTGCTACCGGGGGGGGATCCCTATGGCTACACCTTC; abundance: -; d_gene: -; v_gene: TRBV12-5; j_gene: TRBJ1-2; len: 16
CDR3aa: CASSLTGLTGELFF; CDR3nt: TGTGCCAGCAGCCTGACGGGTCTCACCGGGGAGCTGTTTTTT; abundance: few; d_gene: -; v_gene: TRBV14; j_gene: TRBJ2-2; len: 14
CDR3aa: CASSTPRRVGSYNEQFF; CDR3nt: TGTGCCAGCAGTACCCCCAGGAGAGTCGGCTCCTACAATGAGCAGTTCTTC; abundance: -; d_gene: -; v_gene: TRBV28; j_gene: TRBJ2-1; len: 17
CDR3aa: CAISEPGTGAYEQYF; CDR3nt: TGTGCCATCAGTGAGCCAGGGACAGGTGCGTACGAGCAGTACTTC; abundance: many; d_gene: TRBD1; v_gene: TRBV10-3; j_gene: TRBJ2-7; len: 15
CDR3aa: CASSQAASGWSTDTQYF; CDR3nt: TGTGCCAGCAGCCAAGCGGCTAGCGGGTGGAGCACAGATACGCAGTATTTT; abundance: many; d_gene: TRBD2; v_gene: TRBV3-1; j_gene: TRBJ2-3; len: 17
CDR3aa: CASSPTGPLLYEQYF; CDR3nt: TGTGCCAGCAGTCCTACAGGACCTTTGCTGTACGAGCAGTACTTC; abundance: -; d_gene: -; v_gene: TRBV6-1; j_gene: TRBJ2-7; len: 15
CDR3aa: CASQEWERGETQYF; CDR3nt: TGTGCCAGTCAGGAGTGGGAGAGGGGAGAGACCCAGTACTTC; abundance: many; d_gene: -; v_gene: TRBV28; j_gene: TRBJ2-5; len: 14
CDR3aa: CAWSGIAGQPQHF; CDR3nt: TGTGCCTGGAGTGGGATCGCAGGACAGCCCCAGCATTTT; abundance: -; d_gene: -; v_gene: TRBV30; j_gene: TRBJ1-5; len: 13
CDR3aa: CAWSTGLAASQETQYF; CDR3nt: TGTGCCTGGAGTACTGGACTAGCGGCCTCTCAAGAGACCCAGTACTTC; abundance: many; d_gene: TRBD2; v_gene: TRBV30; j_gene: TRBJ2-5; len: 16
CDR3aa: CSARGPNRDRSYEQYF; CDR3nt: TGCAGTGCTAGAGGTCCTAACCGGGACAGATCCTACGAGCAGTACTTC; abundance: -; d_gene: TRBD1; v_gene: TRBV20-1; j_gene: TRBJ2-7; len: 16
CDR3aa: CASSVEISGVSYNEQFF; CDR3nt: TGTGCCAGCAGCGTAGAAATTAGCGGGGTTTCCTACAATGAGCAGTTCTTC; abundance: -; d_gene: TRBD2; v_gene: TRBV9; j_gene: TRBJ2-1; len: 17
CDR3aa: CSAPAGGSHTDTQYF; CDR3nt: TGCAGTGCTCCCGCCGGCGGGAGCCACACAGATACGCAGTATTTT; abundance: many; d_gene: TRBD2; v_gene: TRBV20-1; j_gene: TRBJ2-3; len: 15
CDR3aa: CASRGGRIDTQYF; CDR3nt: TGTGCCAGCAGGGGGGGGCGGATCGATACGCAGTATTTT; abundance: -; d_gene: -; v_gene: TRBV12-3/TRBV12-4; j_gene: TRBJ2-3; len: 13
CDR3aa: CASSTASGKEYNEQFF; CDR3nt: TGTGCCAGCAGCACCGCCAGCGGGAAAGAATACAATGAGCAGTTCTTC; abundance: -; d_gene: TRBD2; v_gene: TRBV7-9; j_gene: TRBJ2-1; len: 16
CDR3aa: CASSLPLGESRTGELFF; CDR3nt: TGTGCCAGCAGCTTACCGCTAGGGGAGTCCCGGACCGGGGAGCTGTTTTTT; abundance: few; d_gene: -; v_gene: TRBV7-9; j_gene: TRBJ2-2; len: 17
CDR3aa: CSATRALNTGELFF; CDR3nt: TGCAGTGCGACCCGGGCCTTGAACACCGGGGAGCTGTTTTTT; abundance: few; d_gene: -; v_gene: TRBV20-1; j_gene: TRBJ2-2; len: 14
CDR3aa: CASSWSMRAIYNEQFF; CDR3nt: TGTGCCAGCAGCTGGTCAATGCGGGCCATCTACAATGAGCAGTTCTTC; abundance: many; d_gene: -; v_gene: TRBV7-8; j_gene: TRBJ2-1; len: 16